The 30 T cell receptor beta chains below come from one sample, sequenced in a study of spatial heterogeneity in lung cancer. TCRdb called the 5' RACE reads again in MiXCR, with one record for every CDR3 protein. This sample has 85,000 to 100,000 distinct CDR3 sequences, with approximately 19% found just once. Time point in this sample: blood at routine non-recurrence follow-up after resection. Sequences were derived from PBMCs, sampled at follow-up. The origin of the receptors is a male donor with early-stage non-small cell lung cancer.

In this sample, this clonotype is medium-sized. The chain is built from TRBV6-2 or TRBV6-3 and TRBJ1-5; a weak D match, TRBD1 (5 bases). V shed 6 bases and J shed 2 bases, with 17 bases lying between them. This CDR3 is 16 amino acids long. Germline CDR1 reads MNHEY; CDR2 reads SVGEGT. Here the CDR3 reads CASRGKMGPGNQPQHF. The DNA for the CDR3 is TGTGCCAGCAGAGGAAAGATGGGGCCGGGCAATCAGCCCCAGCATTTT.

V usage is TRBV7-2 and J usage is TRBJ1-4; D remains ambiguous. This CDR3 comprises 15 residues. The V end lost 2 bases, the J end lost 0 bases, and 7 bases lay between the germline ends. Germline V gene data show CDR1 as SGHTA and CDR2 as FQGNSA. CDR3 residues: CASSLSRTTNEKLFF. CDR3 DNA sequence: TGTGCCAGCAGCTTATCCCGTACAACTAATGAAAAACTGTTTTTT.

V is TRBV7-9 and J is TRBJ2-1; perhaps TRBD1 as D (5 bases). The germline V and J ends were trimmed by 5 bases and 0 bases, with 8 bases remaining between them. The CDR3 length is 14 residues. Germline loops: CDR1 SEHNR, CDR2 FQNEAQ (reference sequence). The CDR3 here is CASSRQISYNEQFF. In DNA form, the CDR3 reads TGTGCCAGCAGCCGACAGATCTCCTACAATGAGCAGTTCTTC.

This clonotype occurred a few times. The chain links TRBV12-3 or TRBV12-4 to TRBJ2-5; 8 bases fit TRBD2. V lost 2 bases and J lost 2; bases outside the gene matches: 4. This CDR3 has 15 residues. The CDR3 coding sequence is TGTGCCAGCAGTTTAACGGGAGGGGGGCAAGAGACCCAGTACTTC. Its translation is CASSLTGGGQETQYF.

The chain recombines TRBV2 with TRBJ1-1, with D possibly being TRBD1 (5 bases). The CDR3 runs 13 residues. Trimming took 7 bases from V and 2 from J, leaving 11 bases between them. Germline CDR1 reads SNHLY; CDR2 reads FYNNEI. The CDR3 spells CASTWGGNTEAFF. The CDR3, as DNA: TGTGCCAGCACCTGGGGCGGAAACACTGAAGCTTTCTTT.

There are many counts of this clonotype. The V call is TRBV30, the J call TRBJ1-1; 7 positions agree with TRBD1. CDR3 length: 15 amino acids. Germline CDR1 GTSNPN, CDR2 SVGIG (reference sequence). V trimming: 3 bases; J trimming: 1 base; junction bases outside the gene matches: 8. The CDR3 nucleotides read TGTGCCTGGAGCCCTCGGGGACAGCAGAACACTGAAGCTTTCTTT. It translates to CAWSPRGQQNTEAFF.

This clonotype was picked up a small number of times. V usage is TRBV5-1 and J usage is TRBJ2-7, with TRBD1 identical over 9 bases. The CDR3 totals 15 residues. CDR1 and CDR2 (germline): SGHRS, YFSETQ. Trimming took 0 bases from V and 1 from J; bases not matched to a gene: 2. The chain's CDR3 is CASSLEGQGSYEQYF. CDR3 nucleotide sequence: TGCGCCAGCAGCTTGGAAGGACAGGGGTCCTACGAGCAGTACTTC.

This clonotype was counted between two and nine times. The V gene is TRBV18, the J gene TRBJ2-3, with 12 bases that match TRBD2. Per germline, CDR1 KGHSH and CDR2 LQKENI. Trimming at V came to 4 bases and at J to 11 bases, leaving 4 bases not matched to a gene. The CDR3 runs 13 residues. The CDR3 region is CASSRLAGEEQYF. The DNA of the CDR3 is TGTGCCAGCTCACGACTAGCGGGGGAGGAGCAGTATTTT.

This clonotype was recorded many times. This chain uses TRBV5-5 with TRBJ2-5, with 14 bases lining up with TRBD2. The CDR3 runs to 16 residues. Germline V lookup: CDR1 SGHKS, CDR2 YYEKEE (reference sequence). With V trimmed by 5 bases and J by 2 bases, 5 bases remained unmatched. Written as DNA, the CDR3 is TGTGCCAGCAGTCTTGGACTAGCGGGGGGTCAAGAGACCCAGTACTTC. As protein: CASSLGLAGGQETQYF. Together with reference TRBV5-5 and TRBJ2-5, the CDR3 gives the full variable domain: DAGVTQSPTHLIKTRGQQVTLRCSPISGHKSVSWYQQVLGQGPQFIFQYYEKEERGRGNFPDRFSARQFPNYSSELNVNALLLGDSALYLCASSLGLAGGQETQYFGPGTRLLVL.

The V gene is TRBV12-3 or TRBV12-4, the J gene TRBJ1-6, with a weak D call TRBD1 (6 bases). The CDR3 spans 13 residues. Trimming removed 5 bases from V and 8 bases from J, with 10 bases in between. CDR3 DNA: TGTGCCAGCAGTGTCCACAGGGATTCACCCCTCCACTTT. Translating gives CASSVHRDSPLHF.

Ten or more counts support this clonotype. This sequence joins TRBV10-3 and TRBJ2-1, with 11 bases matching TRBD2. CDR3 length equals 14 residues. V lost 7 bases to trimming and J lost 11 bases; unmatched junction nucleotides: 10. Germline V lookup: CDR1 ENHRY, CDR2 SYGVKD. The CDR3 region has the DNA TGTGCCATCACTACTAGCGGGGGAGGCGCGAAGCAGTTCTTC. Its protein product is CAITTSGGGAKQFF.

The V call is TRBV5-1, the J call TRBJ2-5; no clear D gene. The ends were cut back, 0 bases at V and 0 bases at J, with 3 bases in the middle. Germline CDR1 is SGHRS and CDR2 is YFSETQ. This CDR3 comprises 13 residues. The CDR3 bases are TGCGCCAGCAGCTTGGTAGACCAAGAGACCCAGTACTTC. This sequence encodes CASSLVDQETQYF.

This chain connects TRBV29-1 to TRBJ1-1; D possibly corresponds to TRBD1 (5 bases). The CDR3 is 10 amino acids. V was clipped by 6 bases and J by 5 bases, with 7 bases between them. Germline CDR1 and CDR2: SQVTM and ANQGSEA. CDR3 coding DNA: TGCAGCGTGGGGGTAACTGAAGCTTTCTTT. Translation: CSVGVTEAFF.

This clonotype turned up a few times. The rearrangement uses TRBV20-1 and TRBJ2-2; D uncertain. The V gene lost 3 bases and the J gene lost 6 bases, with 11 bases spanning the gap. Germline V gene sequence: CDR1 DFQATT, CDR2 SNEGSKA (reference sequence). The CDR3 sequence is 13 residues long. As DNA, the CDR3 is TGCAGTGCTAGGAAGGCTTCCTCCGGGGAGCTGTTTTTT. Translated, it gives CSARKASSGELFF.

In its sample, this clonotype was seen a few times. The chain uses TRBV20-1 and TRBJ2-3; D unresolved. Per the germline V gene, CDR1 is DFQATT and CDR2 is SNEGSKA (reference sequence). Deletions cut 4 bases from V and 1 base from J, with 18 bases between. The CDR3 runs to 16 residues. CDR3 DNA: TGCAGTGCTACAAAATCCCACGGCGGCCGCACAGATACGCAGTATTTT. This gives the protein CSATKSHGGRTDTQYF.

The rearrangement uses TRBV20-1 and TRBJ2-7, with D possibly TRBD2 on 5 matching bases. CDR3 length: 13 residues. Per germline, CDR1 DFQATT and CDR2 SNEGSKA (reference sequence). The ends were cut back, 6 bases at V and 0 bases at J, with 12 bases in the middle. CDR3 nucleotides: TGCAGTGCGTGGACGGGGAGCTCCTACGAGCAGTACTTC. It encodes CSAWTGSSYEQYF.

The V and J genes are TRBV19 and TRBJ1-5; maybe TRBD1 (5 bases). CDR3 length: 16 amino acids. Trimming shortened V by 7 bases and J by 0 bases, and 16 bases separated the two germline ends. Germline V gives CDR1 LNHDA, CDR2 SQIVND (reference sequence). The CDR3, as DNA: TGTGCCAGTACCCTCGGGACTTTTGATAGCAATCAGCCCCAGCATTTT. It yields the protein CASTLGTFDSNQPQHF.

The chain uses TRBV10-2 and TRBJ1-5, with 9 bases aligning to TRBD1. Trimming removed 9 bases from V and 1 base from J; junction bases left unmatched: 13. This CDR3 contains 17 residues. Germline V lookup: CDR1 WSHSY, CDR2 SAAADI. The CDR3 nucleotides read TGCGCCAGGCGGGGACAGGGTCTAGGAGGGAGCAATCAGCCCCAGCATTTT. Encoded protein: CARRGQGLGGSNQPQHF.

Only a few counts were recorded for this clonotype. The V and J genes are TRBV20-1 and TRBJ1-2; D call uncertain. CDR3 length equals 13 residues. Germline loops: CDR1 DFQATT, CDR2 SNEGSKA (reference sequence). The V and J ends lost 0 bases and 8 bases respectively, with 13 bases between them. CDR3 amino acids: CSARDGTPRGYTF. The CDR3 DNA sequence: TGCAGTGCTAGAGATGGAACCCCTCGAGGCTACACCTTC.

This clonotype was seen a few times. The chain carries TRBV2 and TRBJ2-3; unclear D gene. V was pared by 3 bases and J by 2 bases, with 9 bases between. The CDR3 has 14 amino acids. The germline V gene encodes CDR1 SNHLY and CDR2 FYNNEI. In nucleotides, the CDR3 is TGTGCCAGCAGTGAGACCCGGTCCACAGATACGCAGTATTTT. Protein: CASSETRSTDTQYF.

This clonotype has ten or more counts. The gene calls are TRBV7-2 and TRBJ1-6; TRBD1 matches at 9 bases. This CDR3 has 17 residues. The J segment lost 7 bases and the V segment lost 4 bases, leaving 11 bases of the junction unmatched. CDR1 and CDR2 from the germline V gene are SGHTA and FQGNSA. The CDR3 here is CASSSGTGTERNSPLHF. The CDR3 DNA sequence: TGTGCCAGCAGCTCCGGGACAGGGACCGAGAGGAATTCACCCCTCCACTTT.

In this sample, this clonotype turned up many times. This sequence joins TRBV2 and TRBJ2-3; TRBD2 aligns across 8 bases. This CDR3 comprises 13 residues. V shed 8 bases, J shed 3 bases, and the junction held 4 bases outside the gene matches. CDR1 and CDR2 from the germline V gene are SNHLY and FYNNEI. CDR3: CASEREKTDTQYF. DNA of the CDR3: TGTGCCAGCGAGCGGGAGAAAACAGATACGCAGTATTTT.

The chain joins TRBV19 to TRBJ2-3, with D possibly matching TRBD1 (5 bases). The CDR3 has 13 amino acids. V lost 6 bases and J 2 bases, leaving 9 bases between the germline ends. CDR1 and CDR2 (germline): LNHDA, SQIVND (reference sequence). The CDR3 spells CASRPTATDTQYF. The DNA of the CDR3 is TGTGCCAGTAGACCGACAGCCACAGATACGCAGTATTTT. The whole variable domain, remainder taken from reference TRBV19 and TRBJ2-3, is DGGITQSPKYLFRKEGQNVTLSCEQNLNHDAMYWYRQDPGQGLRLIYYSQIVNDFQKGDIAEGYSVSREKKESFPLTVTSAQKNPTAFYLCASRPTATDTQYFGPGTRLTVL.

This clonotype was counted between two and nine times. J is TRBJ2-5 and V is TRBV20-1; 9 bases fit TRBD1. Per the germline V gene, CDR1 is DFQATT and CDR2 is SNEGSKA (reference sequence). Trimming removed 3 bases from V and 4 bases from J; junction bases left unmatched: 12. The CDR3 is 16 residues long. The CDR3 protein is CSARLSSGQGSETQYF. CDR3 bases: TGCAGTGCTAGGCTTAGCTCGGGACAGGGATCAGAGACCCAGTACTTC.

The table lists this clonotype with a few counts. The genes are TRBV27 and TRBJ1-6, with D maybe TRBD1 (6 bases). Trimming cost V 6 bases and J 6 bases, with 15 bases left between them. CDR3 length: 15 amino acids. The V gene's germline CDR1 is MNHEY and CDR2 SMNVEV (reference sequence). The CDR3 nucleotides read TGTGCCAGCAGCCAAACTACAGGGCCTAATTCACCCCTCCACTTT. Its translation is CASSQTTGPNSPLHF.

Many counts were recorded for this clonotype. V gene TRBV6-1 combines with J gene TRBJ1-2, with 10 bases lining up with TRBD1. The CDR3 is 14 residues long. Germline CDR1 reads MNHNS; CDR2 reads SASEGT. The J segment lost 1 base and the V segment lost 6 bases, leaving 2 bases of the junction unmatched. The CDR3 coding sequence is TGTGCCAGCAGCCGGGACAGGGGTAACTATGGCTACACCTTC. Protein sequence: CASSRDRGNYGYTF.

This clonotype was seen more than once but under ten times. This sequence joins TRBV12-3 or TRBV12-4 and TRBJ1-1; D may be TRBD1 (6 bases). Deletions cut 0 bases from V and 7 bases from J, with 12 bases between. The CDR3 totals 14 residues. The CDR3 nucleotides read TGTGCCAGCAGTTTAGCATCAGGGGAGGTTGAAGCTTTCTTT. This codes for CASSLASGEVEAFF.

This clonotype was picked up a small number of times. The chain uses TRBV20-1 and TRBJ1-1, with unresolved D. CDR3 length: 12 residues. Trimming removed 1 base from V and 7 bases from J, with 10 bases in between. Germline-derived CDR1 and CDR2 are DFQATT and SNEGSKA (reference sequence). The CDR3: CSARAPYDEAFF. In DNA, the CDR3 is TGCAGTGCTAGAGCCCCCTACGATGAAGCTTTCTTT.

The table lists this clonotype with a few counts. The chain is built from TRBV18 and TRBJ1-5, with a possible D match to TRBD1 (5 bases). Germline loops: CDR1 KGHSH, CDR2 LQKENI. V was pared by 3 bases and J by 7 bases, with 13 bases between. CDR3 length: 14 amino acids. The CDR3 nucleotides are TGTGCCAGCTCACCGCAGGGCTCGGGACAGCCCCAGCATTTT. As protein: CASSPQGSGQPQHF.

The CDR3 DNA sequence: TGTGCCACCAGTGAGGAGGGTACGGGTGAGCAGTTCTTC. Protein sequence: CATSEEGTGEQFF. The chain links TRBV24-1 to TRBJ2-1; possibly TRBD2 for D (6 bases). CDR1 is KGHDR, CDR2 SFDVKD, per germline. Between the trimmed V and J ends, which lost 4 bases and 9 bases, there was a span of 12 bases. CDR3 size: 13 residues.